This T cell receptor (beta chain) was captured in a study of T cell responses to AZD1222 COVID-19 vaccine. For the study at large: Timing groups of about 4 and about 12 weeks for second doses were pooled.

Broader study findings: Along spike, vaccine-associated CD4 TCRs were found throughout, with dominance at 160-218 and 743-854. The peak T cell response came first, and repertoires were sampled only after it. Baseline serostatus was positive in only a handful of AZD1222 recipients.

The CDR3 is made up of 15 amino acids. The germline gives CDR1 SGHTA, CDR2 FQGTGA. Trimming removed 0 bases at V and 4 bases at J, with 13 bases between. On this clone: Its cognate antigen is unknown.

The table came from immunoSEQ multiplex PCR; TCRdb's copy has only in-frame clones and leaves some out. The data show 100,000 to 150,000 clones, with 89% seen just once and 3.5% to 5% held by the top ten. This clonotype was obtained from an adult in good health. The chain has TRBV7-3 and TRBJ2-7; weak D call: TRBD2 (6 bases). This specimen was peripheral blood, taken on day 0 of AZD1222 vaccination. This CDR3 is CASSLTGGTIYEQYF. The CDR3, as DNA: TGTGCCAGCAGCTTAACGGGGGGAACGATTTACGAGCAGTACTTC.